The T cell receptor beta chain described here comes from a study of PD-1 blockade in classical Hodgkin lymphoma. Libraries were prepared by immunoSEQ multiplex PCR; TCRdb keeps only in-frame clonotypes and omits some of them. The sample includes over 50,000 clones, roughly 87% of them seen just once. Time point indicated: cycle 4 day 1 (C4D1), after more than 5 weeks of nivolumab. All trial patients relapsed after autologous stem cell transplantation. This CDR3 region has 16 residues. V shed 4 bases and J shed 0 bases, with 19 bases lying between them. The germline CDR1 and CDR2 sequences are SQVTM and ANQGSEA.

Source: peripheral blood mononuclear cells (PBMCs), taken before the fourth cycle of nivolumab. The V and J genes are TRBV29-1 and TRBJ2-7; D is tentatively TRBD1 or TRBD2 (5 bases each). This clonotype originated in a human donor with classical Hodgkin lymphoma. The CDR3 protein is CSVGGAWGKYSYEQYF. CDR3 in DNA: TGCAGCGTTGGGGGAGCTTGGGGGAAGTACTCCTACGAGCAGTACTTC.